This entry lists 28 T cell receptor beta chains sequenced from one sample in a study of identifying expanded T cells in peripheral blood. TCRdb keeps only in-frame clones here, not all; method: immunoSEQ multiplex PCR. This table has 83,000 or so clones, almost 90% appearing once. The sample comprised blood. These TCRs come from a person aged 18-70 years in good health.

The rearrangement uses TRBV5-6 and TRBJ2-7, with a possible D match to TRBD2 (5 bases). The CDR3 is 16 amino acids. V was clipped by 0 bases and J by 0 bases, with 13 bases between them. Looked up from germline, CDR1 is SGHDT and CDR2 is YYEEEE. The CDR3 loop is CASSLGFSRDSYEQYF. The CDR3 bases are TGTGCCAGCAGCTTGGGGTTCTCACGGGACTCCTACGAGCAGTACTTC.

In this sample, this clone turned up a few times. CDR3 DNA sequence: TGTGCCAGCAGCCCCGCCGTAGGGAGCAATCAGCCCCAGCATTTT. Protein sequence: CASSPAVGSNQPQHF. This chain joins TRBV9 and TRBJ1-5; no reliable D call. The CDR3 length is 15 residues. Germline V gene sequence: CDR1 SGDLS, CDR2 YYNGEE. V lost 4 bases, J lost 1 base, and 12 bases lay in between.

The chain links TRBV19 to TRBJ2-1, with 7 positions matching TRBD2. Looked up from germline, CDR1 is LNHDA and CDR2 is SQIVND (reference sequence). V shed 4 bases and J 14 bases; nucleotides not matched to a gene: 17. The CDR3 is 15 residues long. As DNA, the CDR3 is TGTGCCAGTAGTACACGGCGGGAGCGGGGAGAGGAGGAGTTCTTC. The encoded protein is CASSTRRERGEEEFF.

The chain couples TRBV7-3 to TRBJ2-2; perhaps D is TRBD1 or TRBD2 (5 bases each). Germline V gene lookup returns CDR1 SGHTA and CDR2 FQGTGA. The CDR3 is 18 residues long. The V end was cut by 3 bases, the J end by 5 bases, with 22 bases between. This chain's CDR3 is CASSLDLPGPRWTGELFF. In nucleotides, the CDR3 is TGTGCCAGCAGCTTGGATCTCCCGGGACCACGTTGGACCGGGGAGCTGTTTTTT.

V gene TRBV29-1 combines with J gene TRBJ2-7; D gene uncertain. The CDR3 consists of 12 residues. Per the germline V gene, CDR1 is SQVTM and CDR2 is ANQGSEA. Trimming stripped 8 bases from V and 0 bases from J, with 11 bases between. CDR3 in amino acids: CSLIGSSYEQYF. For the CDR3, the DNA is TGCAGCCTAATCGGGTCCTCCTACGAGCAGTACTTC.

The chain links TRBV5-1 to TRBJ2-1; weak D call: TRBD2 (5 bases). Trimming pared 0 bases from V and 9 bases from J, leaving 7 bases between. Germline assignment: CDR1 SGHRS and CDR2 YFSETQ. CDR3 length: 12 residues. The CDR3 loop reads CASSLERAEQFF. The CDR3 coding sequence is TGCGCCAGCAGCTTGGAGAGGGCTGAGCAGTTCTTC.

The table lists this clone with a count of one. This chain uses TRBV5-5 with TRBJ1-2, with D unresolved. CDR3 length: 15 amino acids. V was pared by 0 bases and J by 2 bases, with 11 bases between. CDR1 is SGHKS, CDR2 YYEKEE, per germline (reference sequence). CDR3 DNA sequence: TGTGCCAGCAGCTTGGGGTTCCGGCGAAACTATGGCTACACCTTC. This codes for CASSLGFRRNYGYTF.

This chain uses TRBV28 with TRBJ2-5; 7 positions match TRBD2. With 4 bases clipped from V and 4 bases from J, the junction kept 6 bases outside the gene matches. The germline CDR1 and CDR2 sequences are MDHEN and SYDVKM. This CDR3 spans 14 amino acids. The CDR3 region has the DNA TGTGCCAGCAGTTCCTCTGGGGGGGTAGAGACCCAGTACTTC. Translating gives CASSSSGGVETQYF.

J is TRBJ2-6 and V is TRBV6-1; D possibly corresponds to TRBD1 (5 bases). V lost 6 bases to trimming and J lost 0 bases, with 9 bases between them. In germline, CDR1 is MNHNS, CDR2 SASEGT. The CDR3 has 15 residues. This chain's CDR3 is CASSETVSGANVLTF. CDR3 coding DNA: TGTGCCAGCAGCGAGACAGTCTCTGGGGCCAACGTCCTGACTTTC.

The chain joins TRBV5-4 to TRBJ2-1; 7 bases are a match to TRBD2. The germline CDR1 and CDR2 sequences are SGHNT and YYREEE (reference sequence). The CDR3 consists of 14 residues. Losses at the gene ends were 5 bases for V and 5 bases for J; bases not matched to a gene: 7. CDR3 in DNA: TGTGCCAGCAGGGTGGGGAGCGGGAACAATGAGCAGTTCTTC. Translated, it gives CASRVGSGNNEQFF.

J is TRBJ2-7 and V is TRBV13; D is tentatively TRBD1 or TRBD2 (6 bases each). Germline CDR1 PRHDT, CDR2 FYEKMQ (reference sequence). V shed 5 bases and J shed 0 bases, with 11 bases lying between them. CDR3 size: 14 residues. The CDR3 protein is CASSLRGDSYEQYF. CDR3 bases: TGTGCCAGCAGCCTTAGGGGGGACTCCTACGAGCAGTACTTC.

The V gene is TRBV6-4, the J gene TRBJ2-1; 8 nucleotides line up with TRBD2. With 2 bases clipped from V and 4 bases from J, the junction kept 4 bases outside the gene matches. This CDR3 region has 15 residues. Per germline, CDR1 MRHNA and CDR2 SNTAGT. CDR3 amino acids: CASSDIAGSYNEQFF. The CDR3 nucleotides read TGTGCCAGCAGTGACATAGCGGGGTCTTACAATGAGCAGTTCTTC.

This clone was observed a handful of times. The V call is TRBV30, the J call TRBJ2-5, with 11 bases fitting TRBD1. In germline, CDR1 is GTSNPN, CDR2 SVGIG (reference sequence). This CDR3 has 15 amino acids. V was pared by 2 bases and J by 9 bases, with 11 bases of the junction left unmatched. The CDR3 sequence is CAWSMGTGGALAQYF. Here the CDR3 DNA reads TGTGCCTGGAGTATGGGGACAGGGGGGGCCCTGGCCCAGTACTTC.

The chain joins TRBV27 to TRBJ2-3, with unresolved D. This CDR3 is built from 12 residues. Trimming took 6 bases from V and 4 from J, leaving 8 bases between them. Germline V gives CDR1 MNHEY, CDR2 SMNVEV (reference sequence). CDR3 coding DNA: TGTGCCAGCAGCCGTCAACCAGATACGCAGTATTTT. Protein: CASSRQPDTQYF.

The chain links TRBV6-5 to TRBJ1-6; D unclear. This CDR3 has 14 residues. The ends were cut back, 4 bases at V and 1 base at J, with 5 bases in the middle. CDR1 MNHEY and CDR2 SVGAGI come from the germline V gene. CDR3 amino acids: CASSSASYNSPLHF. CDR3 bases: TGTGCCAGCAGTTCCGCGTCCTATAATTCACCCCTCCACTTT.

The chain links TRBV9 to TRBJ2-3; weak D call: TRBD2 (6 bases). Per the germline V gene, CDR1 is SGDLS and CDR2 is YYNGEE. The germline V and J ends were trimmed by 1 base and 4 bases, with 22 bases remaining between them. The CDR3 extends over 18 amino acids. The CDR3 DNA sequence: TGTGCCAGCAGCGTAAAGATAGGAGCGGGTGCTGACCCAGATACGCAGTATTTT. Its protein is CASSVKIGAGADPDTQYF.

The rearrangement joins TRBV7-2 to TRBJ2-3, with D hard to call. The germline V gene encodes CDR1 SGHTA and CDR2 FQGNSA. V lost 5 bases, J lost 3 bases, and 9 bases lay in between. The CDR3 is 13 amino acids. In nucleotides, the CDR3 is TGTGCCAGCAGCCCCTCTGGGACAGATACGCAGTATTTT. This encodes CASSPSGTDTQYF.

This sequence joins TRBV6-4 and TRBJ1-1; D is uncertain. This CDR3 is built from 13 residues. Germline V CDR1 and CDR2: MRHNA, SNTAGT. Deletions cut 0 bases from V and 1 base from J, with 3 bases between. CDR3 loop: CASSDSANTEAFF. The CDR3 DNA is TGTGCCAGCAGTGACTCCGCGAACACTGAAGCTTTCTTT.

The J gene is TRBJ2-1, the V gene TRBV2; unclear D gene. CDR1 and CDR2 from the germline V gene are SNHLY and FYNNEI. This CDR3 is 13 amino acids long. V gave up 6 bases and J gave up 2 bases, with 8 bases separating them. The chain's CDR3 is CASSKETYNEQFF. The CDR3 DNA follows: TGTGCCAGCAGCAAGGAAACCTACAATGAGCAGTTCTTC.

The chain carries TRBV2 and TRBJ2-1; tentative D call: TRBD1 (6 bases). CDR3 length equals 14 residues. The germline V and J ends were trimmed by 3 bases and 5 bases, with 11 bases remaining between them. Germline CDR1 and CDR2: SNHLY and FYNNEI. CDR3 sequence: CASSDWTVDNEQFF. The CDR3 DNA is TGTGCCAGCAGTGACTGGACAGTCGACAATGAGCAGTTCTTC. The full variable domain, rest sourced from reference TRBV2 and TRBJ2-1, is EPEVTQTPSHQVTQMGQEVILRCVPISNHLYFYWYRQILGQKVEFLVSFYNNEISEKSEIFDDQFSVERPDGSNFTLKIRSTKLEDSAMYFCASSDWTVDNEQFFGPGTRLTVL.

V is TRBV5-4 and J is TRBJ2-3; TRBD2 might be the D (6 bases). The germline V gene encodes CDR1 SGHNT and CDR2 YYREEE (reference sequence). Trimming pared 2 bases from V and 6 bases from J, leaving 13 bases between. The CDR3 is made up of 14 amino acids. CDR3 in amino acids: CASSFGRGWDTQYF. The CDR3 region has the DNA TGTGCCAGCAGCTTCGGGAGAGGGTGGGATACGCAGTATTTT. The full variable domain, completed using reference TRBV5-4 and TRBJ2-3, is ETGVTQSPTHLIKTRGQQVTLRCSSQSGHNTVSWYQQALGQGPQFIFQYYREEENGRGNFPPRFSGLQFPNYSSELNVNALELDDSALYLCASSFGRGWDTQYFGPGTRLTVL.

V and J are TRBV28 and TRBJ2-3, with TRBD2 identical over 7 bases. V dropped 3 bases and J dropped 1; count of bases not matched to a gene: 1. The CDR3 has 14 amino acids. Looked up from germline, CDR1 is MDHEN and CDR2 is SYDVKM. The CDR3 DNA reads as TGTGCCAGCAGTTTTCTAGCGGGCACAGATACGCAGTATTTT. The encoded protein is CASSFLAGTDTQYF. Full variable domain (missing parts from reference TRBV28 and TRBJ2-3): DVKVTQSSRYLVKRTGEKVFLECVQDMDHENMFWYRQDPGLGLRLIYFSYDVKMKEKGDIPEGYSVSREKKERFSLILESASTNQTSMYLCASSFLAGTDTQYFGPGTRLTVL.

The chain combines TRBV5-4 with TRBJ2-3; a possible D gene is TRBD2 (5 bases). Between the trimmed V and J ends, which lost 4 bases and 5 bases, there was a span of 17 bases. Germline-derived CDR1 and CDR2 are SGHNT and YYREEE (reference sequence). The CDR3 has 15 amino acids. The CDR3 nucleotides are TGTGCCAGCAGCCCCGAGACTACTTCGGGAGATACGCAGTATTTT. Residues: CASSPETTSGDTQYF.

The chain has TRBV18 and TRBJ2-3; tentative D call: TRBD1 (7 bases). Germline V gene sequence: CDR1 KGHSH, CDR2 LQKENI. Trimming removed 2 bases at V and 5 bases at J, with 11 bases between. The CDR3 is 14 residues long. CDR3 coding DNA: TGTGCCAGCTCACCAGCAGGGGGGATAGATACGCAGTATTTT. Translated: CASSPAGGIDTQYF. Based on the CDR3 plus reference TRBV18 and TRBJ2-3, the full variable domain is NAGVMQNPRHLVRRRGQEARLRCSPMKGHSHVYWYRQLPEEGLKFMVYLQKENIIDESGMPKERFSAEFPKEGPSILRIQQVVRGDSAAYFCASSPAGGIDTQYFGPGTRLTVL.

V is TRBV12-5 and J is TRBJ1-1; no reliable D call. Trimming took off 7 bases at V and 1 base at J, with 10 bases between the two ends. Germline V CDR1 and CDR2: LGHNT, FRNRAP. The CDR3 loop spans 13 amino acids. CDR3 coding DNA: TGTGCTAGTGCCGCCGTAGGGAACACTGAAGCTTTCTTT. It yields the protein CASAAVGNTEAFF.

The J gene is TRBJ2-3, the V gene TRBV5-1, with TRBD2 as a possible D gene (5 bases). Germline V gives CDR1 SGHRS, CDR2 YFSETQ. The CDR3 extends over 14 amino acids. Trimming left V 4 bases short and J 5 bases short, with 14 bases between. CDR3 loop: CASSGLQWGDTQYF. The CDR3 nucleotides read TGCGCCAGCAGCGGACTCCAATGGGGAGATACGCAGTATTTT.

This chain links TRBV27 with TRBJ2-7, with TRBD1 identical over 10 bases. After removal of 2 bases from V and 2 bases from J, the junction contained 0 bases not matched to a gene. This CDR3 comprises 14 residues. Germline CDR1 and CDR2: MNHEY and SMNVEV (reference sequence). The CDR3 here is CASSLGQGAYEQYF. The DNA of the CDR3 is TGTGCCAGCAGTTTAGGACAGGGGGCCTACGAGCAGTACTTC.

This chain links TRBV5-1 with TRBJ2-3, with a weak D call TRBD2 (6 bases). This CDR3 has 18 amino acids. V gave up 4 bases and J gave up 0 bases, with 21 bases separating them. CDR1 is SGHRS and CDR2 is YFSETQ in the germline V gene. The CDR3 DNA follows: TGCGCCAGCAGCCCGCGGACGGACTATCCGGTTAGCACAGATACGCAGTATTTT. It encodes CASSPRTDYPVSTDTQYF. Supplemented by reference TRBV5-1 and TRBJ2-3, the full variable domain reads KAGVTQTPRYLIKTRGQQVTLSCSPISGHRSVSWYQQTPGQGLQFLFEYFSETQRNKGNFPGRFSGRQFSNSRSEMNVSTLELGDSALYLCASSPRTDYPVSTDTQYFGPGTRLTVL.